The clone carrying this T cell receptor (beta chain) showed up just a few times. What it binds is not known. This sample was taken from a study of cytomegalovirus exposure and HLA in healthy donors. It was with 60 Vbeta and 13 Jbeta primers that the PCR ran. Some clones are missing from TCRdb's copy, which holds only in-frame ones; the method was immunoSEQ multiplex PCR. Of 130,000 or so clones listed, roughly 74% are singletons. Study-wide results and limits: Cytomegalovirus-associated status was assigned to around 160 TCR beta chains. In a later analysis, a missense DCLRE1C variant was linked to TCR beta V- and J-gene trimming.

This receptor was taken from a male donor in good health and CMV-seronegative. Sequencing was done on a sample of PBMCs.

The CDR3: CASSPRPIQGRTEAFF. CDR3 coding DNA: TGTGCCAGCTCACCCCGGCCGATACAGGGTAGGACTGAAGCTTTCTTT. The chain carries TRBV18 and TRBJ1-1, with D possibly matching TRBD1 (6 bases). V was trimmed by 3 bases and J by 5 bases, leaving 19 bases between them. This CDR3 spans 16 amino acids. Germline lookup yields CDR1 KGHSH and CDR2 LQKENI.